The 2 T cell receptor beta chains reported below all come from one sample, sequenced in a study of CD8 T cells in ankylosing spondylitis. MiXCR was run by TCRdb on the 5' RACE reads, yielding one entry per CDR3 protein. This sample has roughly 150,000 distinct CDR3 sequences, with approximately 7.4% found just once. The sequenced sample consisted of blood, either unsorted or a sorted T cell fraction (not recorded which). These receptors all stem from a female donor with ankylosing spondylitis or in good health (not recorded which).

This clonotype showed up many times. This rearrangement joins TRBV5-1 to TRBJ1-4; 7 positions match TRBD1. The CDR3 contains 16 residues. Germline V CDR1 and CDR2: SGHRS, YFSETQ. Trimming cost V 0 bases and J 0 bases; bases outside gene matches: 2. DNA of the CDR3: TGCGCCAGCAGCTTGGAAGGGGGCTCAACTAATGAAAAACTGTTTTTT. Encoded protein: CASSLEGGSTNEKLFF.

This clonotype was seen many times. V usage is TRBV20-1 and J usage is TRBJ1-1; D not resolved. This CDR3 comprises 13 residues. CDR1 and CDR2 (germline): DFQATT, SNEGSKA (reference sequence). The V end was cut by 0 bases, the J end by 5 bases, with 10 bases between. The CDR3 protein is CSARDSSGTEAFF. The CDR3 DNA reads as TGCAGTGCTAGAGATTCGAGTGGAACTGAAGCTTTCTTT.